This paragraph covers one T cell receptor (beta chain) sequence. CD45RO-negative cells were positively selected for CCR7, leaving out terminally differentiated effector memory CD45RA+ cells. All donors were healthy HIV-negative adults lacking recent acute infections or vaccinations. Under the authors' procedure: Junction-only immunoSEQ sequences carried no quality scores, so filtering differed. TCRdb's copy holds only in-frame clones and misses some; the assay was immunoSEQ multiplex PCR. D and trimming were read from the DNA, whereas the V and J calls and clone size are those reported in that table. The sample has 2 million to 2.5 million clones, 85% to 95% seen once. These data originate in a study of shared clonotypes between healthy human individuals. V was clipped by 4 bases and J by 6 bases; unmatched bases: 7. The V gene's germline CDR1 is SGHDT and CDR2 YYEEEE. CDR3 length equals 13 residues.

Source material: naive CD8+ T cells from PBMCs. The V and J genes are TRBV5-6 and TRBJ2-7, with 7 bases matching TRBD2. The TCR comes from a man aged 18-30 years in good health. Some clones in this sample may be carry-over from other donors' samples. CDR3 residues: CASSQTSLGEQYF. DNA for the CDR3: TGTGCCAGCAGCCAGACTAGCTTGGGCGAGCAGTACTTC.